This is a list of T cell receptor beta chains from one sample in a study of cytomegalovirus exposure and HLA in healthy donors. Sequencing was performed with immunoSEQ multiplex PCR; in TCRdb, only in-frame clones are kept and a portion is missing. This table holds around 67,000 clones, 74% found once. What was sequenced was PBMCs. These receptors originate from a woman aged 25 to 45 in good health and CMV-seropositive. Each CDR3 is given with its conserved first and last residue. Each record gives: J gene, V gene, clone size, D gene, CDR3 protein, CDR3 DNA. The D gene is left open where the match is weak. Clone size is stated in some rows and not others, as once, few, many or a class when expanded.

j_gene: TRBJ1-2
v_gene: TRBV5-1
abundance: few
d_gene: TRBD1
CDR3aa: CASSRDSDYGYTF
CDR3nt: TGCGCCAGCAGCCGGGACAGCGACTATGGCTACACCTTC

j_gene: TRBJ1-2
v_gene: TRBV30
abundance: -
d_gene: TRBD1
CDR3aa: CAGQGQGDVGYTF
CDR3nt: TGTGCCGGTCAAGGACAGGGGGATGTTGGCTACACCTTC

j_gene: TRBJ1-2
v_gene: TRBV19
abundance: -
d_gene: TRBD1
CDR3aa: CASSISRGHGYTF
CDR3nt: TGTGCCAGTAGTATCTCCAGGGGGCATGGCTACACCTTC

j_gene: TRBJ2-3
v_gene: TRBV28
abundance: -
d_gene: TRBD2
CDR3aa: CASSTWTSGTDTQYF
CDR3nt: TGTGCCAGCAGTACGTGGACTAGCGGCACAGATACGCAGTATTTT

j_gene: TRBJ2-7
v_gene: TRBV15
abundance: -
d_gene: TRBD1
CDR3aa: CATSRDQGQEEQYF
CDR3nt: TGTGCCACCAGCAGAGATCAGGGACAGGAGGAGCAGTACTTC

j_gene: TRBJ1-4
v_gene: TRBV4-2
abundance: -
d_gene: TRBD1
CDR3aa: CASSPRGSNEKLFF
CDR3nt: TGTGCCAGCAGCCCCAGGGGGTCTAATGAAAAACTGTTTTTT

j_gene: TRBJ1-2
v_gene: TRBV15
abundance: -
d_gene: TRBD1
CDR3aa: CATSGGLGGQDYGYTF
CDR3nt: TGTGCCACCAGCGGGGGATTGGGGGGACAGGACTATGGCTACACCTTC

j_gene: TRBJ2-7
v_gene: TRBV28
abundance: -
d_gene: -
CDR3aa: CASSDRRRSSYEQYF
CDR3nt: TGTGCCAGCAGTGACAGGCGTCGGAGCTCCTACGAGCAGTACTTC

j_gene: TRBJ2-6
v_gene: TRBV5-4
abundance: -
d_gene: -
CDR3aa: CASSLVGGTGANVLTF
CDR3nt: TGTGCCAGCAGCTTGGTAGGAGGGACTGGGGCCAACGTCCTGACTTTC

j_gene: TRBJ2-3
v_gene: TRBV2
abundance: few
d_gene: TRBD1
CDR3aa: CASSRQGAGDTQYF
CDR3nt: TGTGCCAGCAGTCGACAGGGGGCTGGAGATACGCAGTATTTT

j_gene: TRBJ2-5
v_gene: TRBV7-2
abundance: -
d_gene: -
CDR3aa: CASSFEIAETQYF
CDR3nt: TGTGCCAGCAGCTTCGAAATAGCTGAGACCCAGTACTTC

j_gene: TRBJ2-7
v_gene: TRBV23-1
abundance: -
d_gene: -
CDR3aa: CASSHRESYEQYF
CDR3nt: TGCGCCAGCAGTCACAGGGAATCCTACGAGCAGTACTTC

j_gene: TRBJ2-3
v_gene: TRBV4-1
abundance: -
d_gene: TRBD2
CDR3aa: CASSHSIAGGTDTQYF
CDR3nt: TGCGCCAGCAGCCATTCAATAGCGGGAGGGACAGATACGCAGTATTTT

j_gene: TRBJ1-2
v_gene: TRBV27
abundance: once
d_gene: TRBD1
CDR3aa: CASRNRGYGYTF
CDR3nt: TGTGCCAGCCGAAACAGGGGCTATGGCTACACCTTC

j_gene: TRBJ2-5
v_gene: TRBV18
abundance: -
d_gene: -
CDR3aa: CASSLGFEETQYF
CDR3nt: TGTGCCAGCTCACTCGGGTTTGAAGAGACCCAGTACTTC

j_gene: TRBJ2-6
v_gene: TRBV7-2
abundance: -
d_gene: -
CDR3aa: CASSPAAGANVLTF
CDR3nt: TGTGCCAGCAGCCCCGCGGCCGGGGCCAACGTCCTGACTTTC

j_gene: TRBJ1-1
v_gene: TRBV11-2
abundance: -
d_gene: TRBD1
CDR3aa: CASSIDRAFGEAFF
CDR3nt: TGTGCCAGCAGCATTGACAGGGCATTCGGTGAAGCTTTCTTT

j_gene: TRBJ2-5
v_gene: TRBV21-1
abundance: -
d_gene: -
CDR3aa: CASTLDGDNPEGQETQYF
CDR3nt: TGTGCCAGCACCCTGGACGGAGATAACCCGGAGGGCCAAGAGACCCAGTACTTC

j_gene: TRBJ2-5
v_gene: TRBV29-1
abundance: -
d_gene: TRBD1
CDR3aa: CSVAGQGKETQYF
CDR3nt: TGCAGCGTAGCGGGACAGGGGAAAGAGACCCAGTACTTC

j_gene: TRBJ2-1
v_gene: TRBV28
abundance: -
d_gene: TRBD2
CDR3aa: CASSLSGRLAKEFF
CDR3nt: TGTGCCAGCAGTTTATCAGGGCGACTAGCTAAAGAGTTCTTC

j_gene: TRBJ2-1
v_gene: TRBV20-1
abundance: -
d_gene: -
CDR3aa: CSLPRGNEQFF
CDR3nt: TGCAGTCTCCCGCGGGGCAATGAGCAGTTCTTC

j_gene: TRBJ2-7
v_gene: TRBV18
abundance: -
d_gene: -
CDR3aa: CASSPPGSYEQYF
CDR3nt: TGTGCCAGCTCACCCCCAGGGTCTTATGAGCAGTACTTC

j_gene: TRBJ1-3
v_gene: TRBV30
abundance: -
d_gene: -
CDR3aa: CAWSVQRNTIYF
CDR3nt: TGTGCCTGGAGTGTACAGCGGAACACCATATATTTT

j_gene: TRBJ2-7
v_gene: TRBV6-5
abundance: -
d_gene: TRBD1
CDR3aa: CASSYVGGGQYF
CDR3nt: TGTGCCAGCAGTTACGTAGGGGGCGGGCAGTACTTC

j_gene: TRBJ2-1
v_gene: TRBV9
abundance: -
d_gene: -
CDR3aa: CASSVDSDNEQFF
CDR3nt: TGTGCCAGCAGCGTTGACAGCGACAATGAGCAGTTCTTC

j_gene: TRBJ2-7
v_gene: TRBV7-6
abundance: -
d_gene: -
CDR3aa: CASSKGSRTLSSYEQYF
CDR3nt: TGTGCCAGCAGCAAGGGATCTAGGACACTATCCTCCTACGAGCAGTACTTC

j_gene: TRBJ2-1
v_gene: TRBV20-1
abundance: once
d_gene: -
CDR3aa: CSAKRGAEQFF
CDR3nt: TGCAGTGCTAAGCGCGGGGCTGAGCAGTTCTTC

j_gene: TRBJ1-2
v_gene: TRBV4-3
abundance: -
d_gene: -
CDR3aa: CASSQDSGWNGYTF
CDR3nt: TGCGCCAGCAGCCAAGATTCCGGGTGGAATGGCTACACCTTC

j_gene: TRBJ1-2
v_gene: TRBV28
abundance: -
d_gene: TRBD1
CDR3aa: CASRQTLGQGSYGYTF
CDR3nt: TGTGCCAGCAGGCAAACCCTGGGACAGGGGAGCTATGGCTACACCTTC

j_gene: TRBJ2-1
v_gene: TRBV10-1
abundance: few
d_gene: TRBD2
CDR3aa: CASRSSGSSYNEQFF
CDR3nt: TGCGCCAGCAGATCTAGCGGGAGCTCCTACAATGAGCAGTTCTTC

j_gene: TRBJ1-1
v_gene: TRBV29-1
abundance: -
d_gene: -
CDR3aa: CSVAPGHGNTEAFF
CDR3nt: TGCAGCGTTGCGCCGGGACACGGGAACACTGAAGCTTTCTTT

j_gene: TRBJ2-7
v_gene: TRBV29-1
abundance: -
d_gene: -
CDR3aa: CSVVRAYEQYF
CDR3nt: TGCAGCGTTGTGAGGGCCTACGAGCAGTACTTC

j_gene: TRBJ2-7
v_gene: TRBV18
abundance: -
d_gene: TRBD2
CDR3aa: CASSPGSGRAHEQYF
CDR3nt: TGTGCCAGCTCACCGGGCAGCGGGAGGGCCCACGAGCAGTACTTC

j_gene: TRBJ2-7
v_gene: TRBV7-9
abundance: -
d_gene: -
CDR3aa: CASSPEVTGEQYF
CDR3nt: TGTGCCAGCAGCCCAGAGGTGACCGGGGAGCAGTACTTC

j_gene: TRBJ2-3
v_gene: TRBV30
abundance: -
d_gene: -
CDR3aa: CAWSVVGAADTQYF
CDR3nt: TGTGCCTGGAGTGTTGTGGGAGCTGCAGATACGCAGTATTTT

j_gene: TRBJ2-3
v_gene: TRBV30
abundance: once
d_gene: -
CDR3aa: CAWSVPGTDTQYF
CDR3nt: TGTGCCTGGAGTGTACCGGGGACAGATACGCAGTATTTT

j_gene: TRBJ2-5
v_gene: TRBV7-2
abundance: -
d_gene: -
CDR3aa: CASSLARAVQETQYF
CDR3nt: TGTGCCAGCAGCTTAGCGAGGGCGGTTCAAGAGACCCAGTACTTC

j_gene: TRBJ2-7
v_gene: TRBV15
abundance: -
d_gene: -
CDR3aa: CATSRVGQLGMEQYF
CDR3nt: TGTGCCACCAGCAGAGTGGGTCAGCTCGGGATGGAGCAGTACTTC

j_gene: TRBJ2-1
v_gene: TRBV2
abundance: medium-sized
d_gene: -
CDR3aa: CASSEDTRLNEQFF
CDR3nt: TGTGCCAGCAGTGAAGATACAAGACTCAATGAGCAGTTCTTC

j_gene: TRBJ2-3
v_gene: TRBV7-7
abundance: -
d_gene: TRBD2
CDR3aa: CASSPSGSIPDTQYF
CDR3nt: TGTGCTAGCAGCCCTAGCGGGAGTATCCCAGATACGCAGTATTTT

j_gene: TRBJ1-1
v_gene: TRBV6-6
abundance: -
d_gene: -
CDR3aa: CASVQGTTEAFF
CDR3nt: TGTGCCAGCGTCCAGGGGACCACTGAAGCTTTCTTT

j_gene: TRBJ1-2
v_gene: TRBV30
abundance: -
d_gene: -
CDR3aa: CAWRGPPGGYTF
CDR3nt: TGTGCCTGGAGAGGACCCCCGGGAGGCTACACCTTC

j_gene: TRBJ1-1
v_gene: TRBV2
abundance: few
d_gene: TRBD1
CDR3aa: CASSADRPLLEAFF
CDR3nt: TGTGCCAGCAGTGCGGACAGGCCCTTACTTGAAGCTTTCTTT

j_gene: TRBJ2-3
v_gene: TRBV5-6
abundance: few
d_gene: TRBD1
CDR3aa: CASSQLGTGATDTQYF
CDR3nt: TGTGCCAGCAGCCAATTAGGGACAGGAGCCACAGATACGCAGTATTTT

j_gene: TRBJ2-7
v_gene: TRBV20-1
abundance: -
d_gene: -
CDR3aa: CSAPTGSRQYF
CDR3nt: TGCAGTGCACCGACAGGTTCTAGGCAGTACTTC

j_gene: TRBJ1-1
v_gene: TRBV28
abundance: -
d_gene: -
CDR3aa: CASSLSQGREAFF
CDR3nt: TGTGCCAGCAGTTTATCTCAGGGGCGGGAAGCTTTCTTT

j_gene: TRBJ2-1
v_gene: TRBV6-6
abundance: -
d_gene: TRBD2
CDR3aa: CASSYLSGRARNEQFF
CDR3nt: TGTGCCAGCAGTTACTTATCCGGGAGGGCCAGAAATGAGCAGTTCTTC

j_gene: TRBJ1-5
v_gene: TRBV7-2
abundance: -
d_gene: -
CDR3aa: CASSLGTLNQPQHF
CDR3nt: TGTGCCAGCAGCTTAGGGACACTTAATCAGCCCCAGCATTTT

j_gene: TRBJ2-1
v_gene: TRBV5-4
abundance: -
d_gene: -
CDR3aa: CASSSDGVRQFF
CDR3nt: TGTGCCAGCAGCTCGGACGGGGTCCGGCAGTTCTTC

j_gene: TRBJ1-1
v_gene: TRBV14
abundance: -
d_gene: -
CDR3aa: CASSPRSASGTEAFF
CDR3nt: TGTGCCAGCAGCCCTCGGTCCGCATCGGGCACTGAAGCTTTCTTT

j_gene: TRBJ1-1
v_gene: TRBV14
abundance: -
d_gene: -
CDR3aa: CASSQTNQAGNTEAFF
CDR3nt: TGTGCCAGCAGCCAAACAAACCAGGCAGGCAACACTGAAGCTTTCTTT

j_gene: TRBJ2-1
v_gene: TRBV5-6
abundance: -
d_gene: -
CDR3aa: CASSSFSGNEQFF
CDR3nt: TGTGCCAGCAGCTCATTTAGCGGAAATGAGCAGTTCTTC

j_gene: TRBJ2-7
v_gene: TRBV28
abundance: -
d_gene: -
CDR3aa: CASSPTGLQHYEQYF
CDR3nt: TGTGCCAGCAGTCCGACAGGCCTACAGCACTACGAGCAGTACTTC